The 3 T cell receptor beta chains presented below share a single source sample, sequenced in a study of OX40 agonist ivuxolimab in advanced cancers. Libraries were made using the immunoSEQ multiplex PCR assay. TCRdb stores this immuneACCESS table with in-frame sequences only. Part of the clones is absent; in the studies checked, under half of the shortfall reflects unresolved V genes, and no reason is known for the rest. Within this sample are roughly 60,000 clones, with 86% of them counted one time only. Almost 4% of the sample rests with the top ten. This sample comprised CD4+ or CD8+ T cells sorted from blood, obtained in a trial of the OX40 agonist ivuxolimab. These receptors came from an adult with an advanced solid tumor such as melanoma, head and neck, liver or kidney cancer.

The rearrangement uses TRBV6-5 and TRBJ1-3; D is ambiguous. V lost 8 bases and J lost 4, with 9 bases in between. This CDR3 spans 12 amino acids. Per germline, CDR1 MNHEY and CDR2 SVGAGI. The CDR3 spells CASHTFGNTIYF. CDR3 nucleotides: TGTGCCAGCCACACTTTCGGAAACACCATATATTTT.

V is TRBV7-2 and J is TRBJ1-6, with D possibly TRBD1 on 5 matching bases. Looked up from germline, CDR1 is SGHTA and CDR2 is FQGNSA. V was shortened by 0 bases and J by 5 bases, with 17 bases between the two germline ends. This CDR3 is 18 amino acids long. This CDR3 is CASSLAQGPQSHNSPLHF. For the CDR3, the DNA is TGTGCCAGCAGCTTAGCGCAGGGCCCCCAGTCCCATAATTCACCCCTCCACTTT. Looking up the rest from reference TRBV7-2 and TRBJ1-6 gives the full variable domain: GAGVSQSPSNKVTEKGKDVELRCDPISGHTALYWYRQSLGQGLEFLIYFQGNSAPDKSGLPSDRFSAERTGGSVSTLTIQRTQQEDSAVYLCASSLAQGPQSHNSPLHFGNGTRLTVT.

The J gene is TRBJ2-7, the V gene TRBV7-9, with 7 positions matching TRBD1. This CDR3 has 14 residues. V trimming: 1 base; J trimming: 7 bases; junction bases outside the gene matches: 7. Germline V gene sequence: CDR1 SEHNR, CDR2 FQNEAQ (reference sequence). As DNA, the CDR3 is TGTGCCAGCAGCTTAGGGGACAGCCGCTTTGAGCAGTACTTC. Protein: CASSLGDSRFEQYF.